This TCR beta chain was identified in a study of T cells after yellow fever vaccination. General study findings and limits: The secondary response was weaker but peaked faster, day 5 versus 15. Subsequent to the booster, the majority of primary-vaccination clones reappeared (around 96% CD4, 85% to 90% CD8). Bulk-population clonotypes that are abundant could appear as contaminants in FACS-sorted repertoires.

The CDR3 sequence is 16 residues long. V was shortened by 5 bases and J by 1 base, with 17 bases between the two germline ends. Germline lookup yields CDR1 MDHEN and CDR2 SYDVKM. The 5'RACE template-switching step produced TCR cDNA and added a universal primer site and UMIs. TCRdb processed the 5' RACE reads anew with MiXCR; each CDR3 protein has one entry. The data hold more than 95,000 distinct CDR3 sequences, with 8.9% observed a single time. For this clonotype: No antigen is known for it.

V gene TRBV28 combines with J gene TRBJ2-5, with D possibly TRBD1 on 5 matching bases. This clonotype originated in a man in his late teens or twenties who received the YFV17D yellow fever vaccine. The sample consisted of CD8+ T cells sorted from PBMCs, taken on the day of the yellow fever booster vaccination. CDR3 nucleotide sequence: TGTGCCAGCAGTCCTCGACCAGGGAAGGCCCAAGAGACCCAGTACTTC. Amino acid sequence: CASSPRPGKAQETQYF. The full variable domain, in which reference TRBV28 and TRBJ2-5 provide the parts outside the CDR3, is DVKVTQSSRYLVKRTGEKVFLECVQDMDHENMFWYRQDPGLGLRLIYFSYDVKMKEKGDIPEGYSVSREKKERFSLILESASTNQTSMYLCASSPRPGKAQETQYFGPGTRLLVL.